This TCR beta chain originates from a study of blood T cell repertoires in COVID-19. Background on the study: The United States, Italy and Spain provided the acute and convalescent COVID-19 samples. T cells, B-cell-depleted T cells, or PBMCs provided the cDNA or gDNA that served as material.

In the original workflow: Reference gene primer amplification in the assay estimated nucleated cell counts. TCRdb's table, derived via immunoSEQ multiplex PCR, lists solely in-frame clones and lacks some. That table furnishes V, J and clone size, whereas the DNA furnished D and trimming. The sample includes approximately 470,000 clones, approximately 83% seen only once; the top ten take approximately 3.4%. The CDR3 spans 19 residues. The sequenced sample consisted of peripheral blood. The chain employs TRBV21-1 and TRBJ2-2; the table calls TRBD2, which could not be checked here. TRBV21-1 constitutes a pseudogene. The clonotype originates from a human donor in a cohort sampled during active COVID-19. CDR3 DNA: TGTGCCAGCAGCGCCTGGACTAGCGGGAGTTTATCGGACACCGGGGAGCTGTTTTTT. Translated, it gives CASSAWTSGSLSDTGELFF.